The entry that follows covers one TCR beta chain sequence. It lacks a known antigen. Base qualities are not recorded, but no much larger clone differs from it by a single base. Measured from the cysteine to the phenylalanine, the CDR3 is 16 residues long. Only CDR3 DNA is held: 48 bases, read in frame from base 1. Trimmed from V: 4 bases; trimmed from J: 4 bases; junction bases lacking a gene match: 7. Via the germline V gene, CDR1 is SGHTA and CDR2 FQGNSA. This record comes from a study of T cell changes during pregnancy in multiple sclerosis (dated by TCRdb to 2018 to 2020). For the wider study: In women with multiple sclerosis, the researchers looked at how the T cell repertoire shifted as pregnancy progressed.

The library was prepared using the immunoSEQ multiplex PCR assay. Not all clones reach the TCRdb copy of this immuneACCESS table, which keeps in-frame sequences only. Checked studies attribute under half of the gap to unresolved V genes and leave the rest unexplained. A total of roughly 40,000 clones appear in this sample, 92% of them only once. Of the sample, about 0.8% is held by the ten largest clones. This specimen was CD4+ T cells from peripheral blood mononuclear cells, taken before pregnancy. This TCR was sampled from a female donor with multiple sclerosis, enrolled in a pregnancy study. The chain is assembled from TRBV7-2 and TRBJ1-5, with TRBD1 identical over 10 junction bases. The CDR3: CASSSSDRGRNQPQHF. The sequenced DNA is TGTGCCAGCAGCTCATCCGACAGGGGGCGAAATCAGCCCCAGCATTTT.